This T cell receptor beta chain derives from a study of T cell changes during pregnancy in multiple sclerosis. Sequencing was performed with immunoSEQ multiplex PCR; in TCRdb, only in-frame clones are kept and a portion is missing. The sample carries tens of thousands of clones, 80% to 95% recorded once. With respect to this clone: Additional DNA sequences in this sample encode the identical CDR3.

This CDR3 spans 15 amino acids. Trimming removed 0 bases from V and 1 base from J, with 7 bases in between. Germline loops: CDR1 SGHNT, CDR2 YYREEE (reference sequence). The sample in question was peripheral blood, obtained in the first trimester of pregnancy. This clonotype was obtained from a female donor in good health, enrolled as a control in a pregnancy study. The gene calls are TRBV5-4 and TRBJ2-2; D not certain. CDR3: CASSLGQLNTGELFF. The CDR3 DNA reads TGTGCCAGCAGCTTGGGTCAGTTGAACACCGGGGAGCTGTTTTTT. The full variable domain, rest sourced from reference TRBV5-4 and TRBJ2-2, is ETGVTQSPTHLIKTRGQQVTLRCSSQSGHNTVSWYQQALGQGPQFIFQYYREEENGRGNFPPRFSGLQFPNYSSELNVNALELDDSALYLCASSLGQLNTGELFFGEGSRLTVL.